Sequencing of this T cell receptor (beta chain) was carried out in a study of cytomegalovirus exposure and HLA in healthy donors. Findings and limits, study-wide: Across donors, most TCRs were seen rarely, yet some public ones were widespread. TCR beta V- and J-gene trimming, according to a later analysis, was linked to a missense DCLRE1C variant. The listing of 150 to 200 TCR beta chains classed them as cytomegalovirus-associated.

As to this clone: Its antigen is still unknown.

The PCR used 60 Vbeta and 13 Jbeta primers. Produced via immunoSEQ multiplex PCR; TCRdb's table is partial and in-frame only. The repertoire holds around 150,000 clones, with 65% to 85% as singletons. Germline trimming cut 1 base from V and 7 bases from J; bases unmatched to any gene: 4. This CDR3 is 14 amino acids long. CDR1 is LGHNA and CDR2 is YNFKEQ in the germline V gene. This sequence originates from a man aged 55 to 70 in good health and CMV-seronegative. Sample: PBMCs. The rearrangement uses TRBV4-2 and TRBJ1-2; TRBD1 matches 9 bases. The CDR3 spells CASSQGQGDSGYTF. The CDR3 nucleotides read TGTGCCAGCAGCCAAGGACAGGGGGACTCTGGCTACACCTTC.